The present T cell receptor beta chain was sequenced within a study of T cells in Graves' hyperthyroidism and ophthalmopathy (dated by TCRdb to about 2019). About the full investigation: TCR V-J signatures able to tell the groups apart were searched for in a discovery cohort of around 95 patients, of whom approximately 40 had Graves' ophthalmopathy and 55 to 60 had stable Graves' hyperthyroidism. Prospective prediction of ophthalmopathy was tested in an independent validation cohort consisting of some 20 hyperthyroidism patients and approximately 16 patients who later progressed to ophthalmopathy. The approximately 97 discovery patients were randomly divided into training and test sets at a 7:3 ratio. In addition, the study compared T-cell repertoires in thyroid tissue and in blood from 6 or 7 Graves' hyperthyroidism patients. After sampling, hyperthyroidism patients received methimazole starting at 30 mg daily, and ophthalmopathy patients received high-dose intravenous methylprednisolone. The paper reports TCR Vbeta CDR3 sequencing of some 140 peripheral blood samples: around 45 ophthalmopathy, 75 to 80 hyperthyroidism and 17 progressor patients. General conclusions and limits of the study: Ophthalmopathy was separated from stable hyperthyroidism by a 13 V-J signature model, with over 85% sensitivity and about 81% specificity obtained in cross-validation and 80%/75% obtained in testing. Blood samples also contained most of the expanded thyroid clonotypes (frequency above 0.001), which suggests that blood repertoires may reflect thyroid immune responses. In validation, the model predicted progression to ophthalmopathy a median of about 6.8 months before onset, with approximately 68% sensitivity and about 72% specificity. No statistical method was used to fix the sample size in advance, and group allocation was not hidden from the investigators.

The TCR beta CDR3 regions were amplified from the RNA transcripts. For the first round of RT-PCR on the TCR CDR3, the HTBI primer set was used together with the Qiagen OneStep RT-PCR kit. Libraries were constructed in a second round of multiplex PCR, after which size selection and purification were carried out. Sequencing of the libraries was done on an Illumina HiSeq2000 using paired-end 100 bp reads. For the original study's pipeline: SOAPnuke was used to process the raw data, throwing out any read that contained adapters or uncalled bases, had a mean Phred below 15, or lacked an exact constant-primer or identifier match. COPE v1.2.5 was used to merge the high-quality paired reads, and each unique nucleotide sequence was defined as a clonotype. MiTCR v1.1 was used to align the clonotypes against IMGT TRBV, TRBD and TRBJ reference segments. The analysis was restricted to V-J combinations with a frequency above 0.0001, which together covered 99% to 99.2% of the repertoires. The TCS score was defined as the ratio of F50 (clonal expansion) to E x V (chaos), calculated using BLOSUM62-based TCRdist between CDR3 peptides within each V-J. Welch's t-statistics and random forest reduced 500 to 650 V-J features to roughly 13, which were used in a naive Bayes classifier (R e1071). Using fastp trimming at Q25 and MiXCR clonotype assembly, TCRdb reanalyzed the public sequencing data and kept in-frame beta chains. Each CDR3 protein gets just one entry, which takes the most common genes and DNA from the rows behind it. TCRdb's processing, not the authors' own work, is the source of the V and J calls. The sample table shows some 510,000 distinct CDR3 sequences, and just over 45% are seen once. The ten biggest clones cover 8.2% of the sample.

A single count supports this clonotype. Its specific antigen is unknown. No qualities accompany the bases; no much larger clone lies one base away. A single read is weak support. Stable Graves' hyperthyroidism was defined as no progression to ophthalmopathy during 18 months of follow-up. The hyperthyroidism patients were between 18 and 65 years old and newly diagnosed, with a disease duration of less than 2 months. The study excluded patients with uncontrolled infections, other autoimmune diseases, pregnancy or lactation. Diagnoses were established on the basis of clinical symptoms, serum thyroxine and TRAb, thyroid ultrasound, and orbital computed tomography. Total RNA was extracted using Trizol reagent, and RNA quality was assessed on an Agilent 2100 Bioanalyzer. From the cysteine up to the phenylalanine, the CDR3 has a length of 13 residues. Only the CDR3 DNA stays, 39 bases, in frame from base 1. Clipping removes 3 bases from V and 6 bases from J, with 3 as the unmatched junction base count. The germline V gene supplies CDR1 MGHDK and CDR2 SYGVNS.

The source is a woman aged 18-29 years with Graves' hyperthyroidism. Donor details come from another sample of the same person, matched by shared clones. Here the chain combines TRBV25-1 and TRBJ1-2; the junction holds 8 bases that match TRBD1. The sample comprised peripheral blood or thyroid tissue (not recorded which). The nucleotide sequence is given as TGTGCCAGCAGTGAGACAGGGGATGATGGCTACACCTTC. It is translated as CASSETGDDGYTF.